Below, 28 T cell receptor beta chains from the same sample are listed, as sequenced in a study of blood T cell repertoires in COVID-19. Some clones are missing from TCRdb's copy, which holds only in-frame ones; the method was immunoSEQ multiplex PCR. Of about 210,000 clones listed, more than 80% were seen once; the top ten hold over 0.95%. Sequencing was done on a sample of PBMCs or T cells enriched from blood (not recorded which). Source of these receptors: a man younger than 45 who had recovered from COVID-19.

The CDR3 nucleotides read TGTGCCTGGTCGAGGACAGCCCCCTACGAGCAGTACTTC. Its protein is CAWSRTAPYEQYF. The V call is TRBV30, the J call TRBJ2-7; possibly TRBD1 for D (6 bases). The V and J ends lost 5 bases and 2 bases respectively, with 13 bases between them. This CDR3 is 13 amino acids long. Germline V gene lookup returns CDR1 GTSNPN and CDR2 SVGIG (reference sequence).

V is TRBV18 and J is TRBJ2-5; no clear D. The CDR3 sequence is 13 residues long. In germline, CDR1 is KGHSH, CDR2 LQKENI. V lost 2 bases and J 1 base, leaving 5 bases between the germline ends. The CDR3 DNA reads TGTGCCAGCTCACCAGGGCCCCAAGAGACCCAGTACTTC. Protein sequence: CASSPGPQETQYF.

The CDR3 protein is CASSLVAGGGNEQFF. Written as DNA, the CDR3 is TGTGCCAGCAGTTTAGTAGCGGGTGGCGGAAATGAGCAGTTCTTC. The chain has TRBV27 and TRBJ2-1; 7 nucleotides align to TRBD2. Germline V gives CDR1 MNHEY, CDR2 SMNVEV (reference sequence). This CDR3 is built from 15 residues. With V trimmed by 2 bases and J by 7 bases, 8 bases remained unmatched.

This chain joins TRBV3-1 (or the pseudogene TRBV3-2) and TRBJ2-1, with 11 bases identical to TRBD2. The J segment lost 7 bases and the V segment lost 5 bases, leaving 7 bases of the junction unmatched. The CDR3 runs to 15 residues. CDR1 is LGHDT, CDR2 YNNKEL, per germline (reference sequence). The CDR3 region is CASSVVASGRNEQFF. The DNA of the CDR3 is TGTGCCAGCAGCGTGGTGGCTAGCGGGAGGAATGAGCAGTTCTTC.

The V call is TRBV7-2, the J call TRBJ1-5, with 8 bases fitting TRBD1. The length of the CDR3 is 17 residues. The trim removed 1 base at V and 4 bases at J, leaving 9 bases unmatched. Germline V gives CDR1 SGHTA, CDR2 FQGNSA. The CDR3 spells CASSLGFAGGYNQPQHF. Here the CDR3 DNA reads TGTGCCAGCAGCTTAGGGTTCGCAGGGGGCTATAATCAGCCCCAGCATTTT.

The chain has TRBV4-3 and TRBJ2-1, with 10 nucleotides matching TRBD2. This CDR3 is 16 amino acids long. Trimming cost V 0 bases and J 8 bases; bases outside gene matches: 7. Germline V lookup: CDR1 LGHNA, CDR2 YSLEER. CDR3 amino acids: CASSQEGGTSVYEQFF. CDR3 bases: TGCGCCAGCAGCCAAGAAGGGGGGACTAGCGTCTATGAGCAGTTCTTC.

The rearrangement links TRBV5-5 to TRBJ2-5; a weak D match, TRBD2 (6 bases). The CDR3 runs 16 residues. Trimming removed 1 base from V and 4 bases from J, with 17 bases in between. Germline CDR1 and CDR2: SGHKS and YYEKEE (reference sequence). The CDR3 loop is CASSLSVTWRGETQYF. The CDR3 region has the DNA TGTGCCAGCAGCTTGTCCGTGACCTGGCGGGGAGAGACCCAGTACTTC.

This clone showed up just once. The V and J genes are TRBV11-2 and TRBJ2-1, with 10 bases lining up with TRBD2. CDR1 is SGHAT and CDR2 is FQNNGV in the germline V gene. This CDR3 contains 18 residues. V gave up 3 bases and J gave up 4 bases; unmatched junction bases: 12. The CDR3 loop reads CASSFQGKREGPYNEQFF. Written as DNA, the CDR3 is TGTGCCAGCAGCTTCCAGGGGAAGCGGGAGGGCCCATACAATGAGCAGTTCTTC.

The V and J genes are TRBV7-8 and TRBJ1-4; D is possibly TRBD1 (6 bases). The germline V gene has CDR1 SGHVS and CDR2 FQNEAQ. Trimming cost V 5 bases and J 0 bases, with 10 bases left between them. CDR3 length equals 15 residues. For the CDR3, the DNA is TGTGCCAGCAGCCCAAGACAGGCAACTAATGAAAAACTGTTTTTT. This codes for CASSPRQATNEKLFF.

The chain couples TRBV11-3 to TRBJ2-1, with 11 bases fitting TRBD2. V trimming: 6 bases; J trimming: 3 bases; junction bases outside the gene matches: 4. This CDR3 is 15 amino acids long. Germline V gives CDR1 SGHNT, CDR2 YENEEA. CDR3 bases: TGTGCCAGCAGTGGGACTAGCGGACGCTACAATGAGCAGTTCTTC. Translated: CASSGTSGRYNEQFF. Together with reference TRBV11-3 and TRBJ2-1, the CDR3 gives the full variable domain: EAGVVQSPRYKIIEKKQPVAFWCNPISGHNTLYWYLQNLGQGPELLIRYENEEAVDDSQLPKDRFSAERLKGVDSTLKIQPAELGDSAVYLCASSGTSGRYNEQFFGPGTRLTVL.

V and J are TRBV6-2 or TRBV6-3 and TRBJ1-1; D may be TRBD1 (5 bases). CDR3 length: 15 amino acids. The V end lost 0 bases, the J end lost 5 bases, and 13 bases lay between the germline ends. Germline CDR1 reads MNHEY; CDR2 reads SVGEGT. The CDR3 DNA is TGTGCCAGCAGTTACTCCGGGGCGCGGGGGACTGAAGCTTTCTTT. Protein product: CASSYSGARGTEAFF.

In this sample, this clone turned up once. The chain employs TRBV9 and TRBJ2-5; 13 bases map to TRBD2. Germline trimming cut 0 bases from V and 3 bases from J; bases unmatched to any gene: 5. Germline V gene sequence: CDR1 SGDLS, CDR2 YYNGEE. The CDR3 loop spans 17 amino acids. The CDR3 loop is CASSVGLAGGSKETQYF. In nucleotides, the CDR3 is TGTGCCAGCAGCGTAGGACTAGCGGGGGGTTCTAAAGAGACCCAGTACTTC. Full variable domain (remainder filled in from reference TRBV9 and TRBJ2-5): DSGVTQTPKHLITATGQRVTLRCSPRSGDLSVYWYQQSLDQGLQFLIQYYNGEERAKGNILERFSAQQFPDLHSELNLSSLELGDSALYFCASSVGLAGGSKETQYFGPGTRLLVL.

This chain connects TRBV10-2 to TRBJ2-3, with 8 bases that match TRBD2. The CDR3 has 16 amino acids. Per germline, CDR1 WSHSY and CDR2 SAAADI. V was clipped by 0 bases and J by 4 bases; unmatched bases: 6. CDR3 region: CASSESNGGASDTQYF. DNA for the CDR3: TGCGCCAGCAGTGAGTCCAACGGGGGGGCGTCAGATACGCAGTATTTT.

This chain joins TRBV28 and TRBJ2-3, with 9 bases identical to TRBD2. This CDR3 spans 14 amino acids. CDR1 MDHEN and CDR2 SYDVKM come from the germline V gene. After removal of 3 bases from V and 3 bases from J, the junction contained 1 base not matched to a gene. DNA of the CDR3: TGTGCCAGCAGTTTCCTAGCGGGAACAGATACGCAGTATTTT. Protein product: CASSFLAGTDTQYF. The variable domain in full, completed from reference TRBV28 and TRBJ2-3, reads DVKVTQSSRYLVKRTGEKVFLECVQDMDHENMFWYRQDPGLGLRLIYFSYDVKMKEKGDIPEGYSVSREKKERFSLILESASTNQTSMYLCASSFLAGTDTQYFGPGTRLTVL.

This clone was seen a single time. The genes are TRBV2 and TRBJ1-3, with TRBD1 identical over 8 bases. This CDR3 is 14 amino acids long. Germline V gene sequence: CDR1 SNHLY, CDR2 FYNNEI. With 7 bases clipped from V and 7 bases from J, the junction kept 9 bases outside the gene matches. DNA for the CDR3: TGTGCCAGCACCGAGGACAGGGTCGGGAACACCATATATTTT. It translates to CASTEDRVGNTIYF.

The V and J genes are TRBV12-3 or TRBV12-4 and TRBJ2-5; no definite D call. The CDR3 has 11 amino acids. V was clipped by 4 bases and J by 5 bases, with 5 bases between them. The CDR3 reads CASSSVETQYF. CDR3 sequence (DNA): TGTGCCAGCAGTTCGGTGGAGACCCAGTACTTC.

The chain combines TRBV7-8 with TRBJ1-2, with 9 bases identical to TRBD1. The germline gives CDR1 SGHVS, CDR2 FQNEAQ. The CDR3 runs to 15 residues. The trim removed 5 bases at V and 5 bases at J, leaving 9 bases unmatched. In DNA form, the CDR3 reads TGTGCCAGCAGCGATCTTCGGGACAGGGCGTATGGCTACACCTTC. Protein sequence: CASSDLRDRAYGYTF. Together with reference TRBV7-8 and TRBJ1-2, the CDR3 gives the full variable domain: GAGVSQSPRYKVAKRGQDVALRCDPISGHVSLFWYQQALGQGPEFLTYFQNEAQLDKSGLPSDRFFAERPEGSVSTLKIQRTQQEDSAVYLCASSDLRDRAYGYTFGSGTRLTVV.

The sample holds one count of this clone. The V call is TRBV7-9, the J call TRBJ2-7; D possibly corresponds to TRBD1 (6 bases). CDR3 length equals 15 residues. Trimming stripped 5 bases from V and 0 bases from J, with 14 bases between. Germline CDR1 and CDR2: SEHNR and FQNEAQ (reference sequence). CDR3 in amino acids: CASSVTGTPSYEQYF. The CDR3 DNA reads TGTGCCAGCAGCGTCACCGGGACACCCTCCTACGAGCAGTACTTC.

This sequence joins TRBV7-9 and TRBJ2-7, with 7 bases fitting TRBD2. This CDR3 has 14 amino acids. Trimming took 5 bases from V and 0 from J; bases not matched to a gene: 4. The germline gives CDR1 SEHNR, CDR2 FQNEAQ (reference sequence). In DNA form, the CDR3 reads TGTGCCAGCAGCGGCCGGGACTACTCCTACGAGCAGTACTTC. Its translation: CASSGRDYSYEQYF.

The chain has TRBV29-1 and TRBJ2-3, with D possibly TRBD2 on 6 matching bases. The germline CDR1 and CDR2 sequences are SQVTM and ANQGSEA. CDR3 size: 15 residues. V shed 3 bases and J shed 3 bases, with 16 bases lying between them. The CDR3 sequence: CSVEGFAGKTDTQYF. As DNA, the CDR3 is TGCAGCGTTGAGGGGTTTGCGGGGAAAACAGATACGCAGTATTTT.

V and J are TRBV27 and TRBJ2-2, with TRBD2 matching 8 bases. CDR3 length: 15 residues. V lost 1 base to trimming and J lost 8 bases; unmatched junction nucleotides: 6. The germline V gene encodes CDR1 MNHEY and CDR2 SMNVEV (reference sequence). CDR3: CASSLLLAGGGELFF. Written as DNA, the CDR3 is TGTGCCAGCAGTTTATTATTGGCGGGAGGAGGGGAGCTGTTTTTT.

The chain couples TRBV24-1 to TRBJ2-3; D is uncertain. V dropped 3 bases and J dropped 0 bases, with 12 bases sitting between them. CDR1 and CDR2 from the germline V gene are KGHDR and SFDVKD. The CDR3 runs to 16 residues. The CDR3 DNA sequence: TGTGCCACCAGTGATACTCCGCGTTTTAGCACAGATACGCAGTATTTT. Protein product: CATSDTPRFSTDTQYF.

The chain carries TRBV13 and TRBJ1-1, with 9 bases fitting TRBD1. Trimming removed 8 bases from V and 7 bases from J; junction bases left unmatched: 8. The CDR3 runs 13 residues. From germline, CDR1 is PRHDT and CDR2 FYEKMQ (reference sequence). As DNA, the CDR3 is TGTGCCAGCTACCGGGACAGGGCTTTTGAAGCTTTCTTT. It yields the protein CASYRDRAFEAFF. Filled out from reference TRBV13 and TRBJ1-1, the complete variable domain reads AAGVIQSPRHLIKEKRETATLKCYPIPRHDTVYWYQQGPGQDPQFLISFYEKMQSDKGSIPDRFSAQQFSDYHSELNMSSLELGDSALYFCASYRDRAFEAFFGQGTRLTVV.

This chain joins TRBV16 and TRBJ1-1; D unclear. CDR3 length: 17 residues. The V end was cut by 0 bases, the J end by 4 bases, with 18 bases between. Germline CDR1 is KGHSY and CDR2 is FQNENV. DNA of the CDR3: TGTGCCAGCAGCCAATCTGGACGGGTGAGGGCAGGCACTGAAGCTTTCTTT. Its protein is CASSQSGRVRAGTEAFF.

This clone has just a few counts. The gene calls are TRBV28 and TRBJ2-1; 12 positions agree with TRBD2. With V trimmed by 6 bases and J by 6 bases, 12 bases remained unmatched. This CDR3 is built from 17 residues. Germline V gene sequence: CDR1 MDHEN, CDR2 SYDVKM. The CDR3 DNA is TGTGCCAGCAGCCGATGGGAACTAGCGGGAGGAGCCAATGAGCAGTTCTTC. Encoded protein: CASSRWELAGGANEQFF. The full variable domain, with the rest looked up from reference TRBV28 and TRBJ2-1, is DVKVTQSSRYLVKRTGEKVFLECVQDMDHENMFWYRQDPGLGLRLIYFSYDVKMKEKGDIPEGYSVSREKKERFSLILESASTNQTSMYLCASSRWELAGGANEQFFGPGTRLTVL.

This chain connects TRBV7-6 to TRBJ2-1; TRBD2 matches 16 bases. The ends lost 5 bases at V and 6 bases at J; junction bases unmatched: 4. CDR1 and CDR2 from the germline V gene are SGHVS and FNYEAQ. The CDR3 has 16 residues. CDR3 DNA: TGTGCCAGCAGCGCGGGACTAGCGGGAGGGCCCAATGAGCAGTTCTTC. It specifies CASSAGLAGGPNEQFF.

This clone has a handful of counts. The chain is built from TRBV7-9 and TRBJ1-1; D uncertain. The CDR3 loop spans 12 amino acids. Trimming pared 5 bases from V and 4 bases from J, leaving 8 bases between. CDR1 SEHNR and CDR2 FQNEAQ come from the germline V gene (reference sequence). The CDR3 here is CASSPAATEAFF. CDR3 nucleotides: TGTGCCAGCAGCCCCGCGGCCACTGAAGCTTTCTTT.

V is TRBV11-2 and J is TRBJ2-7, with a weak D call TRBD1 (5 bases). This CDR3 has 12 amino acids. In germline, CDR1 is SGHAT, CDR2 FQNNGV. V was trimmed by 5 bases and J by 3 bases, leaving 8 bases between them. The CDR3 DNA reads TGTGCCAGCAGCCCCACAGGCTACGAGCAGTACTTC. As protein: CASSPTGYEQYF. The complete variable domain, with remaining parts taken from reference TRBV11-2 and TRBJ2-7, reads EAGVAQSPRYKIIEKRQSVAFWCNPISGHATLYWYQQILGQGPKLLIQFQNNGVVDDSQLPKDRFSAERLKGVDSTLKIQPAKLEDSAVYLCASSPTGYEQYFGPGTRLTVT.